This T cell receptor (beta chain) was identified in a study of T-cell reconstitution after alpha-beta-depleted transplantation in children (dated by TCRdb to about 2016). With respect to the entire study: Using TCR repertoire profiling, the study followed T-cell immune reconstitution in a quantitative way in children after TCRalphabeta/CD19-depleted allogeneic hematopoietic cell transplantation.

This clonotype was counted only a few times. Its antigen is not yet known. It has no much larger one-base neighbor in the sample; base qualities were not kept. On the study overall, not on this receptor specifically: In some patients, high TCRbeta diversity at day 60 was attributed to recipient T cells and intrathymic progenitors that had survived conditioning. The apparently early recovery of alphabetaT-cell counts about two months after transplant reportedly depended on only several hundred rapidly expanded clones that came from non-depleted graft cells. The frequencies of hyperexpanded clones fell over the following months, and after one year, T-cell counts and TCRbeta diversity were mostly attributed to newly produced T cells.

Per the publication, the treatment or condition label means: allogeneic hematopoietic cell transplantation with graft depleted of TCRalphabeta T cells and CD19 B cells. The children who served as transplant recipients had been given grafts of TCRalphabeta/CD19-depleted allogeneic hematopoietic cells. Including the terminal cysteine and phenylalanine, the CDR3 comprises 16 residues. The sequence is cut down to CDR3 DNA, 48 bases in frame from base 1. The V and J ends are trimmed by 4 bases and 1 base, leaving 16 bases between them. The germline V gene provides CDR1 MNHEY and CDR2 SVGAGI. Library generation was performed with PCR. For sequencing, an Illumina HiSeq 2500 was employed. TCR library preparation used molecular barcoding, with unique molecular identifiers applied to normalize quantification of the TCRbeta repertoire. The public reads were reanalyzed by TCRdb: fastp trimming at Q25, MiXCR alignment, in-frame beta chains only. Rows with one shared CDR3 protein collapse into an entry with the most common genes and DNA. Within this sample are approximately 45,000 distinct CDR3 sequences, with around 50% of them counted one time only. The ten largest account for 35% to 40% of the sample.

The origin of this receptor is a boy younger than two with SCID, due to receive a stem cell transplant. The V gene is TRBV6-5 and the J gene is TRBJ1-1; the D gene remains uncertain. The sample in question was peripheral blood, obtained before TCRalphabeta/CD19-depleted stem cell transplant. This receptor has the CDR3 CASSSLQSSQNTEAFF. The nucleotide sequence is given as TGTGCCAGCAGTTCCCTACAGAGTTCCCAGAACACTGAAGCTTTCTTT.